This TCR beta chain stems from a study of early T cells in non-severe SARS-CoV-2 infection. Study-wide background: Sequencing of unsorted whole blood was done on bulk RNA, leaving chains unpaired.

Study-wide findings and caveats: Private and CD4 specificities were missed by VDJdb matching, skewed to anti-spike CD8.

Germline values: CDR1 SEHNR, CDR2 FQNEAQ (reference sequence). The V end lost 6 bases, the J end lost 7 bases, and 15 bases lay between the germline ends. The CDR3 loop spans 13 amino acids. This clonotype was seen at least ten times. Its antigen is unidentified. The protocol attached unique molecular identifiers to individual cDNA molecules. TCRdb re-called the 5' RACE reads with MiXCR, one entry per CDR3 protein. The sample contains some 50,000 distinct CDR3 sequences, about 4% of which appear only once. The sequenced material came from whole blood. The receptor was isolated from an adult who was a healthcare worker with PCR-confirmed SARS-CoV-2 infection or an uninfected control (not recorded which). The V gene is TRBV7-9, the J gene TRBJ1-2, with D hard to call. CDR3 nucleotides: TGTGCCAGCAGTCCTGCGGACCTTCCTGGCTACACCTTC. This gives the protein CASSPADLPGYTF.